The entry below gives a single TCR beta chain sequence along with its context. This clonotype appeared a few times. Its binding antigen is unknown. Base qualities are missing; no much larger clone stands one base away. The library was generated by 5' RACE. TCRdb records Illumina HiSeq 2500 as the sequencer. The second PCR ran for about 6 to 11 cycles and used a J-beta primer mix along with a sample-barcoded 5' primer. A template-switch 5' adaptor carrying 12 random nucleotides introduced a unique molecular identifier onto each TCR beta cDNA molecule. Each sample yielded at least 2.5 million CDR3-containing paired-end reads. The Mint cDNA synthesis kit, primed by a TRBC-specific oligonucleotide, was used to synthesize first-strand cDNA from all RNA. Following uracil-DNA glycosylase treatment, a first 18-cycle PCR with universal primers M1SS and BC2_uni_R was performed on all cDNA. In the original analysis: Each sample was normalized by randomly selecting 1 million high-quality reads, each carrying a distinct molecular identifier. Reads sharing molecular identifiers were discarded rather than binned into consensus sequences. MiTCR, with a Q25 quality threshold and the strictest error-elimination algorithm, was used for CDR3 identification, clonotype clustering and error correction. A nonparametric unseen species model with Euler transformation was used to estimate a lower bound on total TCR beta diversity. TCRdb reprocessed the public reads (quality trimming at Q25 with fastp, clone calling with MiXCR) and kept in-frame beta chains. Each CDR3 protein appears once, grouped with its most common genes and DNA. What appears here as the V and J calls and clone size reflects TCRdb's work, not the paper's. For this sample there are around 1.7 million distinct CDR3 sequences; 25% to 30% appear just once. 7.7% of the sample goes to the ten largest clones.

The data derive from a study of blood T cells in healthy people across ages (dated by TCRdb to 2015 to 2017). Background on the whole study: In model experiments, template switching captured about one uniquely barcoded TCR beta cDNA molecule for every two T cells. The study measured age-related changes in TCR beta repertoire diversity using deep sequencing normalized with unique cDNA molecular identifiers. The donors were split into four age groups: young (average around 16 years), middle-aged (39), aged (more than 60) and long-lived (82). For two donors (one aged 18 to 30 and one aged 80 or older), the study analyzed two additional independent replicas of 1 million unique cDNA reads from the same blood draw. To avoid experimental bias, donors of different ages were randomly spread across the sequencing lanes. Here is what the overall study found, with its caveats: Observed TCR beta diversity correlated strongly with the percentage of naive T cells measured by flow cytometry. The CMV infection status of donors was not known, potentially confounding age-related changes in expanded clonotypes. Bulk unsorted PBMC profiling prevented conclusive comparison of naive and antigen-experienced compartments. As age increased, observed TCR beta diversity per million T cells dropped in a roughly linear way, and a significant reduction was already evident by age 40. The long-lived group showed more naive CD4+ T cells, fewer expanded clones and increased TCR diversity than the aged group, suggesting age selection. Estimates of total diversity based on one million sequenced T cells were considered lower bounds and underestimates.

The donors were roughly 38 Caucasian individuals from Russia, aged 6 to 90 years, who were systemically healthy. Each donor gave about 9.7 milliliters of peripheral blood, drawn into EDTA-treated Vacutainer tubes. Ficoll-Paque density-gradient centrifugation was used to isolate PBMCs, with at least 6 million per sample. Trizol reagent was used to extract total RNA from PBMCs, with at least 5 micrograms per sample. For every donor, an aliquot of PBMCs went through flow cytometry to measure the percentages of naive CD45RAhigh/CD27high T cells. A distance of 5 bases separates the germline ends of V and J, which lose 5 bases and 3 bases respectively. From the cysteine up to the phenylalanine, the CDR3 has a length of 12 residues. Only CDR3 DNA is held: 36 bases, read in frame from base 1. For CDR1 and CDR2, the germline V gene lists SGHTA and FQGNSA.

This clonotype was obtained from a woman aged 30 to 39 in good health. This chain is built from TRBV7-2 and TRBJ1-5; the D gene assignment is ambiguous. Sequenced: blood. DNA sequence: TGTGCCAGCAGCGCCCCCAATCAGCCCCAGCATTTT. This sequence encodes CASSAPNQPQHF.